This TCR beta chain was observed in a study of identical twins (dated by TCRdb to 2016 to 2017). Regarding the study in general: To test whether fetal clonotypes persist, the study used deep sequencing on TCR alpha and beta repertoires from monozygotic twins, unrelated adults of various ages, and cord blood. To rule out contamination, the twin experiments were replicated at different times with different library preparation protocols. Results and caveats for the whole study, not just this receptor: Because the same donors could not be followed over many years, conclusions were based on cross-sectional statistical analysis. A weaker excess of twin sharing was found in beta out-of-frame sequences because the signal-to-noise ratio was lowered by fewer shared sequences. Fewer insertions were carried by abundant cord blood beta clonotypes, a similar but weaker trend appeared in young adult naive repertoires, and no such trend appeared in memory repertoires. Compared with coincidental sharing between unrelated individuals, an excess of low generation-probability sequences was observed among out-of-frame TCR alpha sequences shared between twins. Zero-insertion analyses could be partly confounded by invariant T cells such as MAIT and iNKT, though diverse VJ usage argued against such confounding for most clonotypes. Out-of-frame TCR alpha sharing in monozygotic twins was systematically underestimated by recombination models, whereas sharing between unrelated individuals was in agreement with the recombination models.

V loses 8 bases of germline sequence and J loses 3 bases, and the interval between the two ends is 11 bases. The CDR3 runs 12 amino acids, cysteine and phenylalanine included. The entry retains the CDR3 DNA only, 36 bases that are in frame from base 1. CDR1 MNHEY and CDR2 SMNVEV are derived from the germline V gene (reference sequence). Libraries were built with 5' RACE. Sequencing instrument: Illumina HiSeq 2000. A universal primer binding site was added through template switching, and the final cDNA carried a unique molecular identifier so that TCR cDNA molecules could be counted accurately. Specific primers in the conserved constant-segment region were used to synthesize first-strand cDNA for TCR alpha and beta chains. Each cDNA library was double barcoded, with a SMART-Mk sample barcode plus Illumina barcodes, to control for contamination. TruSeq adapter sequences, together with Illumina sample barcodes, were added in two successive PCR steps. Sequencing of the TCR alpha and beta cDNA libraries was done on the Illumina HiSeq platform using custom primers. The study's own analysis went as follows. MiGEC was used to process raw reads and extract unique molecular identifiers, and MiXCR was used to find CDR3 positions. For each individual, recombination models were inferred using an EM algorithm with the repgenHMM and IGoR tools. Shared clonotype analysis was performed with the tcR package in R, normalizing sharing by the product of cloneset sizes. Out-of-frame nonproductive sequences were analyzed to study raw recombination free of thymic and clonal selection effects. TCRdb took the public reads, trimmed them with fastp at Q25, ran MiXCR for clone calling and kept in-frame beta chains. Each record represents a unique CDR3 protein, reported with the most common genes and DNA among its rows. Here the V and J calls rest on TCRdb's processing, not on the authors' analysis. The sample has approximately 630,000 distinct CDR3 sequences on record, roughly 6.6% of them singletons. 1.6% of the sample rests with the top ten.

Remarks on this clonotype: The specificity of this receptor is unknown. No per-base quality is available; no much larger clone lies one base away.

Only healthy Caucasian donors were included. Three pairs of female monozygotic twins, all aged roughly 18 to 30 years, made up the twin cohort. The RNA used for TCR libraries was isolated from peripheral blood mononuclear cells. These same records also appear under a second study, on yellow fever vaccine responses in identical twins. According to the second study: The authors reported that the T cell response to vaccination in identical twins appeared partly convergent and partly personalized. The study precisely tracked vaccine-responding T cell clones in identical twins.

The sample was PBMCs. This TCR derives from a woman aged 18-30 years in good health. The sequence links TRBV27 to TRBJ2-7, and the D gene may be TRBD1, 6 bases matching. The base sequence is TGTGCCAGCGGCCAGGACAGCTACGAGCAGTACTTC. Translated, this gives CASGQDSYEQYF.